One sample yielded the 3 T cell receptor beta chains listed below, sequenced in a study of post-analysis software for immune sequencing data. Study-level points and caveats: Roughly five TRBV segments were significantly more frequent in patients than in controls. TRBV5-6, TRBV5-1 and TRBV20-1 were among these segments.

What these receptors recognize is not known. TCR beta cDNA libraries included unique molecular identifiers. TCRdb re-derived calls from the PCR reads in MiXCR, one entry per CDR3 protein. Among about 430,000 distinct CDR3 sequences listed, 39% were seen once. The specimen sequenced was blood. The receptor source for this set is a girl aged 2 to 9 with multiple sclerosis.

This sequence joins TRBV7-3 and TRBJ2-1; 9 bases match TRBD2. In germline, CDR1 is SGHTA, CDR2 FQGTGA. The V segment lost 3 bases and the J segment 8 bases; nucleotides outside the gene matches: 8. This CDR3 has 15 residues. The CDR3 region is CASSFGQRGVDEQFF. The CDR3 DNA reads TGTGCCAGCAGCTTCGGCCAGCGGGGGGTAGATGAGCAGTTCTTC.

This clonotype was picked up a small number of times. The gene calls are TRBV6-5 and TRBJ2-1, with a tentative D call TRBD1 (5 bases). CDR1 and CDR2 (germline): MNHEY, SVGAGI. There are 14 residues in the CDR3. Between the trimmed V and J ends, which lost 5 bases and 6 bases, there was a span of 14 bases. CDR3 nucleotide sequence: TGTGCCAGCAGTGCGAGCCAGGGATCCAATGAGCAGTTCTTC. Its translation is CASSASQGSNEQFF.

J is TRBJ1-4 and V is TRBV4-3; 10 positions agree with TRBD1. V dropped 0 bases and J dropped 10; count of bases not matched to a gene: 5. The CDR3 totals 15 residues. Germline V lookup: CDR1 LGHNA, CDR2 YSLEER. In DNA, the CDR3 is TGCGCCAGCAGCCAAGATATGGACAGGGGGAGAAAACTGTTTTTT. This codes for CASSQDMDRGRKLFF.